The source of this TCR beta chain is a study of glioma-infiltrating T cells after dendritic cell vaccination. Overall study context: Patients received autologous tumor lysate-pulsed dendritic cell vaccination between about 2003 and 2013.

The table came from immunoSEQ multiplex PCR; TCRdb's copy has only in-frame clones and leaves some out. The table includes tens of thousands of clones, approximately 80% detected once. This clone was seen only a few times. The sequence was obtained from a human donor with glioblastoma. This sample comprised blood, obtained before dendritic cell vaccination.

The CDR3 here is CASSHSNRVRRTGELFF. In nucleotides, the CDR3 is TGTGCCAGCAGTCATAGCAACAGGGTGAGGAGGACCGGGGAGCTGTTTTTT. The rearrangement uses TRBV28 and TRBJ2-2; the D gene is possibly TRBD1 (6 bases). Trimming took 5 bases from V and 5 from J, leaving 21 bases between them. The CDR3 is made up of 17 amino acids. Germline V CDR1 and CDR2: MDHEN, SYDVKM.